Following are 21 T cell receptor beta chains from one sample sequenced in a study of graft-versus-host responses after intestinal transplantation. These receptors have no identified antigens. Measured with immunoSEQ multiplex PCR; TCRdb has only the in-frame clones, and not every one. The table includes about 120,000 clones, 90% to 95% detected once. The input for sequencing was unstimulated CD8+ T cells sorted from spleen or lymph node cells, taken before intestinal transplant. These receptors were collected from a human donor who received an intestinal transplant.

The gene calls are TRBV5-6 and TRBJ1-1; D is perhaps TRBD1 (5 bases). From germline, CDR1 is SGHDT and CDR2 YYEEEE. This CDR3 spans 12 amino acids. The V and J ends lost 3 bases and 2 bases respectively, with 5 bases between them. The CDR3 nucleotides read TGTGCCAGCAGCTGGGACAACACTGAAGCTTTCTTT. Translation gives CASSWDNTEAFF.

The chain links TRBV7-9 to TRBJ1-1; 9 nucleotides line up with TRBD1. The CDR3 runs 14 residues. From germline, CDR1 is SEHNR and CDR2 FQNEAQ (reference sequence). V lost 5 bases, J lost 4 bases, and 5 bases stayed unmatched. CDR3 nucleotide sequence: TGTGCCAGCAGCGACGGACAGGGGCCCACTGAAGCTTTCTTT. Translated, it gives CASSDGQGPTEAFF.

The chain recombines TRBV2 with TRBJ2-7; D not certain. CDR1 is SNHLY and CDR2 is FYNNEI in the germline V gene. Trimming removed 6 bases at V and 0 bases at J, with 6 bases between. The length of the CDR3 is 12 residues. The CDR3 reads CASSDSSYEQYF. The CDR3 DNA follows: TGTGCCAGCAGCGATAGCTCCTACGAGCAGTACTTC. The entire variable domain, with the rest obtained from reference TRBV2 and TRBJ2-7, is as follows: EPEVTQTPSHQVTQMGQEVILRCVPISNHLYFYWYRQILGQKVEFLVSFYNNEISEKSEIFDDQFSVERPDGSNFTLKIRSTKLEDSAMYFCASSDSSYEQYFGPGTRLTVT.

J is TRBJ2-2 and V is TRBV28; D gene ambiguous. The CDR3 contains 11 residues. Germline V gene lookup returns CDR1 MDHEN and CDR2 SYDVKM. The germline V and J ends were trimmed by 6 bases and 14 bases, with 13 bases remaining between them. DNA for the CDR3: TGTGCCAGCAGCCTCGTTTCCCCTCTGTTTTTT. Encoded protein: CASSLVSPLFF.

This chain's CDR3 is CATAGGPSYNEQFF. DNA for the CDR3: TGTGCCACCGCTGGCGGCCCCTCCTACAATGAGCAGTTCTTC. J is TRBJ2-1 and V is TRBV15; D gene uncertain. V was trimmed by 8 bases and J by 0 bases, leaving 11 bases between them. CDR1 is LNHNV and CDR2 is YYDKDF in the germline V gene (reference sequence). CDR3 length: 14 amino acids.

The CDR3 DNA reads as TGTGCCAGTAGTATAGGGACAGGAACTCTCTCTGGGGCCAACGTCCTGACTTTC. This encodes CASSIGTGTLSGANVLTF. The chain is built from TRBV19 and TRBJ2-6, with 7 bases lining up with TRBD1. The germline V gene encodes CDR1 LNHDA and CDR2 SQIVND (reference sequence). The CDR3 is 18 amino acids. V lost 1 base, J lost 0 bases, and 6 bases stayed unmatched.

The J gene is TRBJ1-5, the V gene TRBV27; D gene unclear. CDR3 length: 14 amino acids. The ends were cut back, 1 base at V and 0 bases at J, with 4 bases in the middle. Germline CDR1 and CDR2: MNHEY and SMNVEV (reference sequence). The CDR3: CASSLYDSNQPQHF. CDR3 nucleotides: TGTGCCAGCAGTTTATACGATAGCAATCAGCCCCAGCATTTT.

V gene TRBV28 combines with J gene TRBJ1-1; 7 bases fit TRBD1. Germline V gene sequence: CDR1 MDHEN, CDR2 SYDVKM. This CDR3 is 15 amino acids long. J was trimmed by 8 bases and V by 5 bases; bases with no gene match: 14. The CDR3 sequence is CASSQHAGQTFEAFF. DNA for the CDR3: TGTGCCAGCAGTCAACACGCGGGACAGACTTTCGAAGCTTTCTTT.

This clone was recorded only once. This chain connects TRBV12-5 to TRBJ1-1; 9 bases are a match to TRBD1. The CDR3 is made up of 17 amino acids. V lost 3 bases to trimming and J lost 5 bases; unmatched junction nucleotides: 13. CDR1 is LGHNT, CDR2 FRNRAP, per germline. For the CDR3, the DNA is TGTGCTAGTGGTTTTCTCCGGACAGGGGAGGATACTACTGAAGCTTTCTTT. Its protein is CASGFLRTGEDTTEAFF.

The V gene is TRBV4-1, the J gene TRBJ2-5; D ambiguous. V lost 6 bases and J 3 bases, leaving 11 bases between the germline ends. Germline V lookup: CDR1 MGHRA, CDR2 YSYEKL. This CDR3 spans 13 amino acids. As DNA, the CDR3 is TGCGCCAGCAGGTTCAGAGAGGAAGAGACCCAGTACTTC. Translated, it gives CASRFREEETQYF.

The gene calls are TRBV19 and TRBJ2-7, with TRBD2 identical over 8 bases. The CDR3 spans 18 residues. Looked up from germline, CDR1 is LNHDA and CDR2 is SQIVND (reference sequence). V shed 5 bases, J shed 0 bases, and the junction held 15 bases outside the gene matches. The CDR3 bases are TGTGCCAGTAGTCCCCCTAAGGGAAGCGGGAGAAACTCCTACGAGCAGTACTTC. Protein: CASSPPKGSGRNSYEQYF.

The chain employs TRBV19 and TRBJ1-1; possibly TRBD1 for D (6 bases). The germline V gene has CDR1 LNHDA and CDR2 SQIVND (reference sequence). The CDR3 spans 13 residues. Trimming left V 8 bases short and J 1 base short, with 11 bases between. This CDR3 reads CASEGGANTEAFF. The CDR3 bases are TGTGCCAGTGAGGGGGGGGCGAACACTGAAGCTTTCTTT.

V gene TRBV27 combines with J gene TRBJ2-7, with 8 bases matching TRBD2. This CDR3 contains 13 residues. V lost 4 bases, J lost 6 bases, and 5 bases stayed unmatched. CDR1 is MNHEY, CDR2 SMNVEV, per germline (reference sequence). The CDR3 DNA follows: TGTGCCAGCAGTTACAGCGGGAGTGGCGAGCAGTACTTC. It encodes CASSYSGSGEQYF.

V usage is TRBV25-1 and J usage is TRBJ2-7; 7 positions match TRBD2. This CDR3 region has 15 residues. Trimming removed 1 base from V and 0 bases from J; junction bases left unmatched: 3. Per germline, CDR1 MGHDK and CDR2 SYGVNS. CDR3: CASSEWGGSSYEQYF. The CDR3 DNA reads as TGTGCCAGCAGTGAATGGGGCGGGAGCTCCTACGAGCAGTACTTC.

The V call is TRBV5-4, the J call TRBJ2-2; 12 nucleotides align to TRBD2. The CDR3 has 16 residues. J gave up 7 bases and V 4 bases, and 8 bases lay outside the gene matches. Germline values: CDR1 SGHNT, CDR2 YYREEE (reference sequence). The CDR3 region has the DNA TGTGCCAGCAGCCCAAGACTAGCGGGAGTTAACGGGGAGCTGTTTTTT. Protein product: CASSPRLAGVNGELFF.

The rearrangement uses TRBV7-8 and TRBJ2-5; 12 nucleotides match TRBD2. V gave up 7 bases and J gave up 5 bases; unmatched junction bases: 5. Germline V lookup: CDR1 SGHVS, CDR2 FQNEAQ. The CDR3 totals 14 residues. In DNA, the CDR3 is TGTGCCAGCACCGTCCTAGCGGGAGGGGAGACCCAGTACTTC. Translating it yields CASTVLAGGETQYF.

This chain links TRBV9 with TRBJ1-2; D might be TRBD1 (6 bases). The length of the CDR3 is 13 residues. Trimming cost V 4 bases and J 4 bases, with 11 bases left between them. The V gene's germline CDR1 is SGDLS and CDR2 YYNGEE. In DNA form, the CDR3 reads TGTGCCAGCAGCCTGGGGGGGGCCTATGGCTACACCTTC. As protein: CASSLGGAYGYTF.

The chain links TRBV10-3 to TRBJ1-1; 11 bases agree with TRBD1. This CDR3 spans 16 amino acids. Trimming removed 10 bases from V and 1 base from J; junction bases left unmatched: 11. Germline V gives CDR1 ENHRY, CDR2 SYGVKD. The CDR3 sequence: CATEDRGRGENTEAFF. The CDR3 nucleotides are TGTGCCACCGAGGACAGGGGGCGAGGGGAGAACACTGAAGCTTTCTTT.

This chain links TRBV9 with TRBJ2-5, with D tentatively TRBD2 (5 bases). Germline V gene lookup returns CDR1 SGDLS and CDR2 YYNGEE. This CDR3 comprises 14 residues. Trimming pared 0 bases from V and 5 bases from J, leaving 11 bases between. The DNA for the CDR3 is TGTGCCAGCAGCGTAGGAGCTAGCATGGAGACCCAGTACTTC. Its protein is CASSVGASMETQYF.

The rearrangement links TRBV7-9 to TRBJ1-2; D perhaps matches TRBD1 (6 bases). Per germline, CDR1 SEHNR and CDR2 FQNEAQ (reference sequence). CDR3 length: 16 residues. V was trimmed by 5 bases and J by 2 bases, leaving 18 bases between them. CDR3 amino acids: CASSPAGAALNYGYTF. The CDR3 coding sequence is TGTGCCAGCAGCCCGGCAGGGGCGGCTCTAAACTATGGCTACACCTTC.

The chain carries TRBV2 and TRBJ2-7; D call uncertain. With 0 bases removed from V and 2 bases from J, the gap between germline ends came to 14 bases. Germline CDR1 is SNHLY and CDR2 is FYNNEI. This CDR3 spans 16 amino acids. CDR3 nucleotide sequence: TGTGCCAGCAGTGAAGCTCCTCCCCCCCAAACCTACGAGCAGTACTTC. Protein product: CASSEAPPPQTYEQYF.